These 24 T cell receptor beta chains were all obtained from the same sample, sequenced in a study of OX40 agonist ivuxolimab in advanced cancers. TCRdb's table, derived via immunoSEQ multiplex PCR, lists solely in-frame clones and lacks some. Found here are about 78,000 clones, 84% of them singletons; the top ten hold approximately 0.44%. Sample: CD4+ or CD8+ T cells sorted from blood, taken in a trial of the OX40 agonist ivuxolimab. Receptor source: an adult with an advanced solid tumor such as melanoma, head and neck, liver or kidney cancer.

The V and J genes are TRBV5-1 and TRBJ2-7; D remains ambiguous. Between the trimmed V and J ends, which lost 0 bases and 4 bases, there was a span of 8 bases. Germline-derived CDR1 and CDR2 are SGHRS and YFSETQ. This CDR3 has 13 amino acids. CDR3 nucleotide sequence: TGCGCCAGCAGCTTGGCCGATGGATACGAGCAGTACGTC. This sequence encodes CASSLADGYEQYV.

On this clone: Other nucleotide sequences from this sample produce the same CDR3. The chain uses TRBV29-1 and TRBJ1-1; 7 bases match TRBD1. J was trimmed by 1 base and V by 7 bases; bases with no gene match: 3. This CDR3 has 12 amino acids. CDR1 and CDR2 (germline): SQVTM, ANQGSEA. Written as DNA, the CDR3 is TGCAGCGCCCGGACAGGGAACACTGAAGCTTTCTTT. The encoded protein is CSARTGNTEAFF.

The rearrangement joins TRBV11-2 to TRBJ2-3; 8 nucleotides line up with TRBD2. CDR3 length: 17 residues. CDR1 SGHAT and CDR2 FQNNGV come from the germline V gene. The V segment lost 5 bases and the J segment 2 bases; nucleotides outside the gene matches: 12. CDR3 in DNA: TGTGCCAGCAGCATTCTAGCGGGCGGACCTTTCACAGATACGCAGTATTTT. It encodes CASSILAGGPFTDTQYF. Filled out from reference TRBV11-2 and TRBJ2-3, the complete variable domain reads EAGVAQSPRYKIIEKRQSVAFWCNPISGHATLYWYQQILGQGPKLLIQFQNNGVVDDSQLPKDRFSAERLKGVDSTLKIQPAKLEDSAVYLCASSILAGGPFTDTQYFGPGTRLTVL.

The chain's CDR3 is CASSFPGGGGTEAFF. For the CDR3, the DNA is TGTGCCAGCAGCTTTCCAGGGGGCGGGGGTACTGAAGCTTTCTTT. The V gene is TRBV7-2, the J gene TRBJ1-1; the match to TRBD1 covers 8 bases. CDR1 is SGHTA and CDR2 is FQGNSA in the germline V gene. J lost 5 bases, V lost 3 bases, and 8 bases had no gene match. The CDR3 loop spans 15 amino acids.

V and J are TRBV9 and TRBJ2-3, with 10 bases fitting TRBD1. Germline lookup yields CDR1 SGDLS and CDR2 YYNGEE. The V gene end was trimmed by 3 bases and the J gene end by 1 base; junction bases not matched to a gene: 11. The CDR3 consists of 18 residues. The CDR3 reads CASSAPGTGVRGTDTQYF. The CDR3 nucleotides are TGTGCCAGCAGCGCCCCCGGGACAGGGGTCCGGGGCACAGATACGCAGTATTTT.

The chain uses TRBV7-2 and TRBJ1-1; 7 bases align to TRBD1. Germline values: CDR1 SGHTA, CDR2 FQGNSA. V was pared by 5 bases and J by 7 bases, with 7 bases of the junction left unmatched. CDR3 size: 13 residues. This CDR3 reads CASSPFRDSEAFF. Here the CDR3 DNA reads TGTGCCAGCAGCCCCTTCCGGGACAGTGAAGCTTTCTTT.

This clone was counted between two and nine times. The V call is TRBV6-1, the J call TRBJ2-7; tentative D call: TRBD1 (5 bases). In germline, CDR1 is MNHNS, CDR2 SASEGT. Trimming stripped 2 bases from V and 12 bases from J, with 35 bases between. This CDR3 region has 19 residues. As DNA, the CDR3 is TGTGCCAGCAGTGAACAGGGTTACGGATTCGCGCTGAGCCGAAGGGGCTCGTACGTC. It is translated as CASSEQGYGFALSRRGSYV.

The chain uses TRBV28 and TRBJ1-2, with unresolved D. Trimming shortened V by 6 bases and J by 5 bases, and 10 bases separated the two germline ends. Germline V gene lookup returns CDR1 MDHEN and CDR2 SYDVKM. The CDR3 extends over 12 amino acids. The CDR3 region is CASSSGVYGYTF. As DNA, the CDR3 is TGTGCCAGCAGCAGCGGGGTATATGGCTACACCTTC.

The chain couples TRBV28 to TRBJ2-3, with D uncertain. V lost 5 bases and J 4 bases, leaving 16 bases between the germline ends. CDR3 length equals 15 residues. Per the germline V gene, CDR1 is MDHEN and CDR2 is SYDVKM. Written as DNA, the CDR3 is TGTGCCAGCAGTCACTCCGGGCTCCTGGCAGATACGCAGTATTTT. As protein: CASSHSGLLADTQYF.

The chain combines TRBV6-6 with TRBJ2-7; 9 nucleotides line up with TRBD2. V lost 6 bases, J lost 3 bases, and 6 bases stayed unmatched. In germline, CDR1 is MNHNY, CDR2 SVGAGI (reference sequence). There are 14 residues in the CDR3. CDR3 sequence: CASSPTSGIYEQYF. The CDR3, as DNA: TGTGCCAGCAGCCCGACTAGCGGAATCTACGAGCAGTACTTC.

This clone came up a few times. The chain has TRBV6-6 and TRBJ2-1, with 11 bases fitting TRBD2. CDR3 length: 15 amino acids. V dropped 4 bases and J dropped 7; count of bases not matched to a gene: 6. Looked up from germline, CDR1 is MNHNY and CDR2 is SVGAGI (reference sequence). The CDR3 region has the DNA TGTGCCAGCAGTTTTACTAGCGGGGGTGTGAATGAGCAGTTCTTC. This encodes CASSFTSGGVNEQFF.

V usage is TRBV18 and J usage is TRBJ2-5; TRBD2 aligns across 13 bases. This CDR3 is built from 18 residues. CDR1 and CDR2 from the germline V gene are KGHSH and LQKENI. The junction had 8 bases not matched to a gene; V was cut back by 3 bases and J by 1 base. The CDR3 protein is CASSPSLTSGGIQETQYF. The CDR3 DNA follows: TGTGCCAGCTCACCGAGCCTGACTAGCGGGGGGATCCAAGAGACCCAGTACTTC.

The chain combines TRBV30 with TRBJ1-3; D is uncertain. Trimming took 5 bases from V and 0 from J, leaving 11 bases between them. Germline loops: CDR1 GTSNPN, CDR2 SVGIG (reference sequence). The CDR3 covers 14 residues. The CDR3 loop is CAWAKSASGNTIYF. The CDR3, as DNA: TGTGCCTGGGCTAAGAGTGCCTCTGGAAACACCATATATTTT.

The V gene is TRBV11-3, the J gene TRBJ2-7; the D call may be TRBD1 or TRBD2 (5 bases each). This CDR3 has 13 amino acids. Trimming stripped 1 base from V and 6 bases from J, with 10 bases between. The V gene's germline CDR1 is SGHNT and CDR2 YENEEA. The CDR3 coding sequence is TGTGCCAGCAGCTTAGTTCCAGGGAGCGAGCAGTACTTC. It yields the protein CASSLVPGSEQYF.

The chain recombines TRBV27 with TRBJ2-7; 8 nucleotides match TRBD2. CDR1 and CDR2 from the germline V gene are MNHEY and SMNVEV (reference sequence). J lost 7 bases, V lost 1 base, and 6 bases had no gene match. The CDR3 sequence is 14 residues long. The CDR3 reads CASSLYGTSKEQYF. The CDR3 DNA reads TGTGCCAGCAGTTTATACGGGACTAGTAAAGAGCAGTACTTC.

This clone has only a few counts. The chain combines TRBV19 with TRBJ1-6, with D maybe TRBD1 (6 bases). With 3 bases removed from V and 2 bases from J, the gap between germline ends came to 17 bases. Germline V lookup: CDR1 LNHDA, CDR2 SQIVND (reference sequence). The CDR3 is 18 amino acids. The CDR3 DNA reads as TGTGCCAGTAGTATCCGGACAGATTACGACCCCTATAATTCACCCCTCCACTTT. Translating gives CASSIRTDYDPYNSPLHF.

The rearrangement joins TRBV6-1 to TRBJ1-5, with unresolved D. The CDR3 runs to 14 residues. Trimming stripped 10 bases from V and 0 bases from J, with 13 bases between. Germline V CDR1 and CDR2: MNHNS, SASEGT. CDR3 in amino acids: CATQETFSNQPQHF. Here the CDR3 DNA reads TGTGCCACTCAGGAGACATTTAGCAATCAGCCCCAGCATTTT.

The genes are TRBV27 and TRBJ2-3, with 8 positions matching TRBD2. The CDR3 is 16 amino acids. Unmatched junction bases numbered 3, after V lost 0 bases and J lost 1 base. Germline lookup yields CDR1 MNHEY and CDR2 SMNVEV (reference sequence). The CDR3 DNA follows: TGTGCCAGCAGTTTATCGGGAGCGGGAGGCACAGATACGCAGTATTTT. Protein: CASSLSGAGGTDTQYF.

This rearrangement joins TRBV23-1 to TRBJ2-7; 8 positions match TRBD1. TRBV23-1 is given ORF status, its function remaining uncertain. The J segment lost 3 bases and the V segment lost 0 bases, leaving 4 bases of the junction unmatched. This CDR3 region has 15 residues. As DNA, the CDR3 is TGCGCCAGCAGTCAATCCTGGACAGGGTTCTACGAGCAGTACGTC. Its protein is CASSQSWTGFYEQYV.

DNA for the CDR3: TGTGCCAGCAGTTTGTCTGGGTGGTCCAAAAACATTCAGTACTTC. Translating it yields CASSLSGWSKNIQYF. V usage is TRBV28 and J usage is TRBJ2-4, with D uncertain. This CDR3 contains 15 residues. Germline V CDR1 and CDR2: MDHEN, SYDVKM. The V and J ends lost 3 bases and 2 bases respectively, with 11 bases between them.

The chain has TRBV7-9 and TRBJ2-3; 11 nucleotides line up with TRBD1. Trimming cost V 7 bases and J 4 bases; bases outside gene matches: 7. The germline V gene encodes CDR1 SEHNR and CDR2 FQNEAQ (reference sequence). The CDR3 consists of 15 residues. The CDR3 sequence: CASTNLGQGADTQYF. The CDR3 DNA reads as TGTGCCAGCACCAATCTGGGACAGGGGGCAGATACGCAGTATTTT.

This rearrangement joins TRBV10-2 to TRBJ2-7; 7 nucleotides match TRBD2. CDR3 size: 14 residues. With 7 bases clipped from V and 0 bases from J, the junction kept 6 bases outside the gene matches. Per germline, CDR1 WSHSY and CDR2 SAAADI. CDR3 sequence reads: CASNAAGSSYEQYF. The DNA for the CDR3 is TGCGCCAGCAATGCAGCGGGAAGCTCCTACGAGCAGTACTTC.

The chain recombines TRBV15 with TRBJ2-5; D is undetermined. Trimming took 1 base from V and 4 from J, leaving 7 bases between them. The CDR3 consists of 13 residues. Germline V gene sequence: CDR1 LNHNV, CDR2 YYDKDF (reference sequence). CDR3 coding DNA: TGTGCCACCAGCAGAGGTAGAGGAGAGACCCAGTACTTC. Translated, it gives CATSRGRGETQYF.

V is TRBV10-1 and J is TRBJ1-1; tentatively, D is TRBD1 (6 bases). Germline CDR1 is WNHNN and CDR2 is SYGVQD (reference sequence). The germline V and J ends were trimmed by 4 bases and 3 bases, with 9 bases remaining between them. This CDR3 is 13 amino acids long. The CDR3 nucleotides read TGCGCCAGCAGTGGCGGGGGCGACACTGAAGCTTTCTTT. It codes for CASSGGGDTEAFF.